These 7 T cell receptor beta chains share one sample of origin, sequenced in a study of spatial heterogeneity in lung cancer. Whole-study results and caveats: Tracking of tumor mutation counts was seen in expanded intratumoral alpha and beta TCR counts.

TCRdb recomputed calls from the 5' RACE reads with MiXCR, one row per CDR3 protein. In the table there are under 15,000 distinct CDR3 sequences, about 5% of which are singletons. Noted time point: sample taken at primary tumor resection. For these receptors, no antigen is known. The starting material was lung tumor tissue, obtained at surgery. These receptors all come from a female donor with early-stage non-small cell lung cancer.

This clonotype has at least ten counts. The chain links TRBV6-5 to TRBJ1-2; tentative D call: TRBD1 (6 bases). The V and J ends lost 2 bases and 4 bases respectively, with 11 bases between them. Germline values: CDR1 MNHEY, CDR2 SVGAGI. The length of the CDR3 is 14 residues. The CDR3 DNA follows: TGTGCCAGCAGTTACGCGGACAGTTTCTATGGCTACACCTTC. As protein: CASSYADSFYGYTF.

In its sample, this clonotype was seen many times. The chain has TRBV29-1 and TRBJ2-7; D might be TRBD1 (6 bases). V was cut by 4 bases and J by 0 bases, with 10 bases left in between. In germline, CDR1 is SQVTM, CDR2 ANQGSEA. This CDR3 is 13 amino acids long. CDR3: CSVAWDISYEQYF. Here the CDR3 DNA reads TGCAGCGTTGCCTGGGACATCTCCTACGAGCAGTACTTC.

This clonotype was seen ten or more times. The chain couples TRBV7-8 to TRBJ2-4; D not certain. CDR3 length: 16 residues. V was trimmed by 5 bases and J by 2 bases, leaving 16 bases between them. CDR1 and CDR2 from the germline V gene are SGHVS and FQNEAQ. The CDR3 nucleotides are TGTGCCAGCAGCCCGCACTTGGCGGTTCCCAAAAACATTCAGTACTTC. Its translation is CASSPHLAVPKNIQYF.

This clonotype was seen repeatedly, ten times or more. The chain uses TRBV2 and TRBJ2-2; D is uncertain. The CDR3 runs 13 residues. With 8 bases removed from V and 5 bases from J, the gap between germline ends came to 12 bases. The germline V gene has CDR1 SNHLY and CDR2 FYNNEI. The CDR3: CASSLGPTGELFF. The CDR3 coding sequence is TGTGCCAGCTCTCTAGGCCCAACCGGGGAGCTGTTTTTT.

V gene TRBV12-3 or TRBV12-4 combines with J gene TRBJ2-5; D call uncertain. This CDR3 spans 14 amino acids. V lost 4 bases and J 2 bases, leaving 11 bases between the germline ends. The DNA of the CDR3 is TGTGCCAGCAGTTCCCGACGTCCTCAAGAGACCCAGTACTTC. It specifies CASSSRRPQETQYF.

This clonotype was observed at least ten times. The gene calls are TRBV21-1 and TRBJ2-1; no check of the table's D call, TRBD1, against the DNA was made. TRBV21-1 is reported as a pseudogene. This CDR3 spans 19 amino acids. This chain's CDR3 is CASSKIPPGGESSYNEQFF. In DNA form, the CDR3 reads TGTGCCAGCAGCAAAATCCCCCCCGGGGGGGAAAGCTCCTACAATGAGCAGTTCTTC.

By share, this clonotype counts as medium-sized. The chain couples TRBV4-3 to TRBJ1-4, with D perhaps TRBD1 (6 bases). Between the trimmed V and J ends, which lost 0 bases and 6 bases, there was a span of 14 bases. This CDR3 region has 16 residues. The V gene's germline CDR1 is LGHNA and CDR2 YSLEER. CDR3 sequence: CASSQDRGVWYEKLFF. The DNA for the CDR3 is TGCGCCAGCAGCCAAGATAGGGGGGTATGGTATGAAAAACTGTTTTTT.